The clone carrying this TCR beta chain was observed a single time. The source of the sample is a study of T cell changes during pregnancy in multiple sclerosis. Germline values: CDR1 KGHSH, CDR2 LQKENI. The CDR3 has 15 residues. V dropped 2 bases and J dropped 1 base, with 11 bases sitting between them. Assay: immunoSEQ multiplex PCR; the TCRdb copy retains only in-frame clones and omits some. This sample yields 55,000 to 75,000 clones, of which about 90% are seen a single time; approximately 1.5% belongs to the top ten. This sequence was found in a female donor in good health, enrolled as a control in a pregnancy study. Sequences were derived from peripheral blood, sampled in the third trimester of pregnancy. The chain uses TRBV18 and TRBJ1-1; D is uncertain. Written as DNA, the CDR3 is TGTGCCAGCTCACCAGGGCAGCAGACGAACACTGAAGCTTTCTTT. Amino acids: CASSPGQQTNTEAFF.